What follows is one T cell receptor beta chain and its context. This sample is part of a study of blood T cell repertoires in COVID-19. Study in general: Material from acute and convalescent COVID-19 was sourced from the United States, Italy and Spain.

Sequencing was performed with immunoSEQ multiplex PCR; in TCRdb, only in-frame clones are kept and a portion is missing. The table has 320,000 or so clones, about 90% seen once. Germline values: CDR1 LGHNA, CDR2 YNFKEQ. This CDR3 is built from 13 residues. V lost 3 bases and J lost 3; bases outside the gene matches: 1. This chain uses TRBV4-2 with TRBJ2-5; 7 positions match TRBD2. This receptor was obtained from a woman aged 25 to 45 who had recovered from COVID-19. Sequenced sample: PBMCs or T cells enriched from blood (not recorded which). The CDR3 spells CASSQAGEETQYF. The CDR3 DNA reads TGTGCCAGCAGCCAGGCGGGGGAAGAGACCCAGTACTTC.